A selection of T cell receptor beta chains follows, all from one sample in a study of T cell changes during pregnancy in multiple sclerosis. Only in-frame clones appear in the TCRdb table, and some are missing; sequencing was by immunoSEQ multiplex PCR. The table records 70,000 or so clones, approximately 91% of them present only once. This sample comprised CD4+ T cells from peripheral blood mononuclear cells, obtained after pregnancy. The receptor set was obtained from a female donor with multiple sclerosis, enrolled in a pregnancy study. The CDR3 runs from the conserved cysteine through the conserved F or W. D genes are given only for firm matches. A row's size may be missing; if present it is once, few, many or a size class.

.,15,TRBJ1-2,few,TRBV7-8,TGTGCCAGCAGCGTGGAAACAGGACCTAACTATGGCTACACCTTC,CASSVETGPNYGYTF
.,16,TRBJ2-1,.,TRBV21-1,TGTGCCAGCAGCAAAGTCCCCGGTAAAGTTCGTCATGAGCAGTTCTTC,CASSKVPGKVRHEQFF
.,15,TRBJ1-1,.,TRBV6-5,TGTGCCAGCAGTTACTCGACCCCAGGGCGGGGTGAAGCTTTCTTT,CASSYSTPGRGEAFF
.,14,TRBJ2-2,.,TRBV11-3,TGTGCCAGCAGCTTAACGACAGGAACCGGGGAGCTGTTTTTT,CASSLTTGTGELFF
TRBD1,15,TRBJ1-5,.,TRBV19,TGTGCCAGTAATACGGGACAGGGCAATTACCAGCCCCAGCATTTT,CASNTGQGNYQPQHF
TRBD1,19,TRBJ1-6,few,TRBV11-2,TGTGCCAGCAGCTTAGACAGGACAGGGGGCAGCTCCTATAATTCACCCCTCCACTTT,CASSLDRTGGSSYNSPLHF
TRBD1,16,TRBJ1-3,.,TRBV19,TGTGCCAGTAGTCTTACAGGGGCCCACTCTGGAAACACCATATATTTT,CASSLTGAHSGNTIYF
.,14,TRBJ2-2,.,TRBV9,TGTGCCAGCAGCGTAGGAGGGCCCACCGGGGAGCTGTTTTTT,CASSVGGPTGELFF
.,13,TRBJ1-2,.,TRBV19,TGTGCCAGTAGTAGACAGGCAACGGGAGGCTACACCTTC,CASSRQATGGYTF
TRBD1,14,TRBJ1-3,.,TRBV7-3,TGTGCCAGCAGCCCGCAGAAGGGGGCGAACACCATATATTTT,CASSPQKGANTIYF
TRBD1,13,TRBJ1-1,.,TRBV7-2,TGTGCCAGCAGCTCACCGGGACAGGGGCATGCTTTCTTT,CASSSPGQGHAFF
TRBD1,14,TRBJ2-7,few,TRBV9,TGTGCCAGCAGCGCCCGGACAGGGCTTCACGAGCAGTACTTC,CASSARTGLHEQYF
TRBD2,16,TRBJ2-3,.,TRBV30,TGTGCCTGGAGTGCTACTAGCGGGGCGAGCACAGATACGCAGTATTTT,CAWSATSGASTDTQYF
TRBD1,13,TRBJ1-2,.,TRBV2,TGTGCCAGCATCCCAGGGGGGTTCTATGGCTACACCTTC,CASIPGGFYGYTF
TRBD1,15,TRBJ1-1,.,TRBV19,TGTGCCAGTAACGATCGGGACAGGGGGAACACTGAAGCTTTCTTT,CASNDRDRGNTEAFF
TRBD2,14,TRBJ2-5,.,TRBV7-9,TGTGCCAGCAGCTTCGGGGGGGCCGAAGAGACCCAGTACTTC,CASSFGGAEETQYF
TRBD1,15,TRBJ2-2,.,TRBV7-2,TGTGCCAGCAGCCTACAGGGGGCTGGAACCGGGGAGCTGTTTTTT,CASSLQGAGTGELFF
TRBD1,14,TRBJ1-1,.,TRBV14,TGTGCCAGCAGCCAAGAGGTCGGGACAGGGGGAGCTTTCTTT,CASSQEVGTGGAFF
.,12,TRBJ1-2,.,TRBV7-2,TGTGCCAGCAGTTTGGGAGTGCGGGGCTACACCTTC,CASSLGVRGYTF
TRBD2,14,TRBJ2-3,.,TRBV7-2,TGTGCCAGCAGCTACGGGACTAGTCCAGATACGCAGTATTTT,CASSYGTSPDTQYF
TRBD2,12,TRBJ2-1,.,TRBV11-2,TGTGCCAGCTCAAGGACTAGGAATGAGCAGTTCTTC,CASSRTRNEQFF
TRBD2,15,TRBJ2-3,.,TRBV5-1,TGCGCCAGCAGCTTGGAGCGGGGGGCCGTAGATACGCAGTATTTT,CASSLERGAVDTQYF
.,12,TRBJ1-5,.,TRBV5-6,TGTGCCAGCAGCCAGATAAATCAGCCCCAGCATTTT,CASSQINQPQHF
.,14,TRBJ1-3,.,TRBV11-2,TGTGCCAGCAGCCCGGACAGCTCTGGAAACACCATATATTTT,CASSPDSSGNTIYF
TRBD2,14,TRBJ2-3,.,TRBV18,TGTGCCAGCTCACCACCGGGAGGGCCAAGGGCGCAGTATTTT,CASSPPGGPRAQYF
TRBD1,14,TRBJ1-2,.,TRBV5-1,TGCGCCAGCAGCTTGACAGGGGCTAACTATGGCTACACCTTC,CASSLTGANYGYTF
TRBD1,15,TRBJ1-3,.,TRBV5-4,TGTGCCAGCACCCCGGGACAGGGTCCAGGAAACACCATATATTTT,CASTPGQGPGNTIYF